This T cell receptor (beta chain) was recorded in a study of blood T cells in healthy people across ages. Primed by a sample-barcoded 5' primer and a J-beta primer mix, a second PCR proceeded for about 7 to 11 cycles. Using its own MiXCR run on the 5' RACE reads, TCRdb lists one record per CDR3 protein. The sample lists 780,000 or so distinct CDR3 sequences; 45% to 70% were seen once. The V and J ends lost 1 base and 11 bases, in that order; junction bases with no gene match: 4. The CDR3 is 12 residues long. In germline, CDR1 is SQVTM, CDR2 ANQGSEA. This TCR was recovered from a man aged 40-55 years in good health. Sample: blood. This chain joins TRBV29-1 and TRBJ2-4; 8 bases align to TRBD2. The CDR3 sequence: CSVEVGGAVQYF. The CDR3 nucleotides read TGCAGCGTTGAAGTCGGGGGGGCGGTTCAGTACTTC. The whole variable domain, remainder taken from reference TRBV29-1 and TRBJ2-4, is SAVISQKPSRDICQRGTSLTIQCQVDSQVTMMFWYRQQPGQSLTLIATANQGSEATYESGFVIDKFPISRPNLTFSTLTVSNMSPEDSSIYLCSVEVGGAVQYFGAGTRLSVL.